This TCR beta chain was recorded in a study of blood T cell repertoires in COVID-19. Original methodology: Scientists estimated how many nucleated cells there were by amplifying reference gene primers. Using immunoSEQ multiplex PCR, the repertoire was profiled, and TCRdb retains in-frame clones only, with some absent. For V, J and clone size, that table is used; D and trimming come from the DNA. Of under 8,000 clones listed, 80% to 90% are singletons. The CDR3 sequence is 18 residues long. From germline, CDR1 is SGHAT and CDR2 FQNNGV. V lost 6 bases to trimming and J lost 1 base; unmatched junction nucleotides: 8.

The specimen sequenced was peripheral blood. V and J are TRBV11-2 and TRBJ2-2, with TRBD2 matching over 13 bases. The clonotype was recovered from a human donor in a cohort sampled during active COVID-19. The CDR3 loop is CASRSTGTSGKNTGELFF. The CDR3 DNA is TGTGCCAGCAGAAGTACCGGGACTAGCGGGAAGAACACCGGGGAGCTGTTTTTT.